The 26 T cell receptor beta chains below all came from one sample that was sequenced in a study of blood T cell repertoires in COVID-19 (dated by TCRdb to 2020 to 2022). Library creation used the immunoSEQ multiplex PCR assay. What TCRdb holds here is the immuneACCESS table cut down to in-frame rearrangements. Part of the clones is not present; checked against another copy, under half of the missing clones reflect an unresolved V gene, and the others are unexplained. The sample data list under 95,000 clones, and 70% to 85% of these were observed just once. Clones ranked in the top ten supply more than 25% of the sample. The source material was peripheral blood. These TCRs come from a man aged 60 to 75 with active or convalescent COVID-19.

This sequence joins TRBV27 and TRBJ1-1; D perhaps matches TRBD1 (6 bases). The CDR3 extends over 16 amino acids. Germline V lookup: CDR1 MNHEY, CDR2 SMNVEV (reference sequence). Trimming took 4 bases from V and 1 from J, leaving 16 bases between them. CDR3 coding DNA: TGTGCCAGCAGTTGCCGGGGGGGGCCTCCGAACACTGAAGCTTTCTTT. It yields the protein CASSCRGGPPNTEAFF.

This chain connects TRBV7-2 to TRBJ1-4; 8 positions match TRBD1. The germline V gene has CDR1 SGHTA and CDR2 FQGNSA. The CDR3 runs 15 residues. J lost 10 bases, V lost 5 bases, and 12 bases had no gene match. The CDR3 sequence: CASSTQQGGIGKLFF. DNA of the CDR3: TGTGCCAGCAGCACTCAACAGGGGGGAATTGGAAAACTGTTTTTT.

The chain uses TRBV5-4 and TRBJ1-2, with TRBD1 matching over 11 bases. J gave up 8 bases and V 2 bases, and 11 bases lay outside the gene matches. From germline, CDR1 is SGHNT and CDR2 YYREEE (reference sequence). This CDR3 is 16 amino acids long. CDR3 in amino acids: CASSFPGQGGVGGYTF. CDR3 coding DNA: TGTGCCAGCAGCTTCCCGGGACAGGGGGGGGTCGGAGGCTACACCTTC.

The V call is TRBV28, the J call TRBJ2-5; 9 bases are a match to TRBD2. The CDR3 sequence is 14 residues long. Trimming cost V 6 bases and J 1 base; bases outside gene matches: 3. Per the germline V gene, CDR1 is MDHEN and CDR2 is SYDVKM. The CDR3 sequence: CASRSGGTQETQYF. The CDR3 DNA sequence: TGTGCCAGCAGAAGCGGGGGGACCCAAGAGACCCAGTACTTC.

CDR3 nucleotides: TGTGCCAGCAGTTTGTCAGGGAGGCCGTACTTC. Its protein is CASSLSGRPYF. V usage is TRBV12-3 or TRBV12-4 and J usage is TRBJ2-4, with a possible D match to TRBD2 (6 bases). Trimming left V 3 bases short and J 15 bases short, with 12 bases between. The CDR3 is 11 residues long.

V is TRBV24-1 and J is TRBJ2-1; 11 bases fit TRBD2. Looked up from germline, CDR1 is KGHDR and CDR2 is SFDVKD. This CDR3 is 18 amino acids long. The V segment lost 2 bases and the J segment 4 bases; nucleotides outside the gene matches: 9. For the CDR3, the DNA is TGTGCCACCAGTGATTCCGCCGCTCCTAGCGGGGGGTACAATGAGCAGTTCTTC. The encoded protein is CATSDSAAPSGGYNEQFF.

The CDR3 DNA reads as TGTGCCAGCAGCCAAGCGACAGCCATAGACACTGAAGCTTTCTTT. Amino acid sequence: CASSQATAIDTEAFF. V usage is TRBV3-1 (or the pseudogene TRBV3-2) and J usage is TRBJ1-1; D might be TRBD1 (5 bases). The CDR3 contains 15 residues. Germline CDR1 LGHDT, CDR2 YNNKEL (reference sequence). V was clipped by 1 base and J by 3 bases, with 12 bases between them.

This clone was seen only once. This sequence joins TRBV28 and TRBJ2-1; the D is unclear. This CDR3 has 14 amino acids. V lost 2 bases and J 7 bases, leaving 12 bases between the germline ends. CDR1 is MDHEN, CDR2 SYDVKM, per germline. The CDR3 is CASSLGLIRNEQFF. In DNA, the CDR3 is TGTGCCAGCAGTTTAGGGCTCATTAGGAATGAGCAGTTCTTC.

V and J are TRBV19 and TRBJ2-4, with 7 bases lining up with TRBD1. With 4 bases clipped from V and 1 base from J, the junction kept 1 base outside the gene matches. CDR1 is LNHDA, CDR2 SQIVND, per germline (reference sequence). The CDR3 spans 14 residues. The CDR3 DNA reads TGTGCCAGTAGTAAACAGGGGGCCAAAAACATTCAGTACTTC. Translated: CASSKQGAKNIQYF.

The chain couples TRBV27 to TRBJ2-3; tentatively, D is TRBD1 (6 bases). V gave up 7 bases and J gave up 5 bases, with 19 bases separating them. Germline V CDR1 and CDR2: MNHEY, SMNVEV (reference sequence). This CDR3 has 15 residues. The CDR3 DNA reads as TGTGCCAGCAACCTACTCAGGGGTCCGCAAGATACGCAGTATTTT. Protein product: CASNLLRGPQDTQYF.

The V gene is TRBV28, the J gene TRBJ1-2; D call uncertain. Germline-derived CDR1 and CDR2 are MDHEN and SYDVKM. The CDR3 contains 15 residues. The ends were cut back, 6 bases at V and 6 bases at J, with 20 bases in the middle. This CDR3 reads CASSPPTEARHGYTF. DNA of the CDR3: TGTGCCAGCAGCCCGCCCACTGAGGCCCGGCATGGCTACACCTTC.

The gene calls are TRBV27 and TRBJ1-2, with D possibly being TRBD1 (6 bases). This CDR3 is 13 amino acids long. V gave up 11 bases and J gave up 6 bases, with 19 bases separating them. Germline V gene data show CDR1 as MNHEY and CDR2 as SMNVEV (reference sequence). CDR3 in amino acids: CAVGGALRDGYTF. The CDR3 coding sequence is TGTGCCGTAGGGGGAGCCCTCCGCGATGGCTACACCTTC.

The rearrangement uses TRBV24-1 and TRBJ1-5; tentative D call: TRBD1 (5 bases). Germline-derived CDR1 and CDR2 are KGHDR and SFDVKD. Trimming took off 5 bases at V and 0 bases at J, with 16 bases between the two ends. CDR3 size: 17 residues. Written as DNA, the CDR3 is TGTGCCACCAGTGTGGGCAAGGGGCTTGGTAGCAATCAGCCCCAGCATTTT. Translation: CATSVGKGLGSNQPQHF.

The chain carries TRBV19 and TRBJ1-1; D remains ambiguous. V lost 4 bases and J 4 bases, leaving 10 bases between the germline ends. The CDR3 contains 13 residues. Germline values: CDR1 LNHDA, CDR2 SQIVND (reference sequence). The CDR3 reads CASSTTQSTEAFF. As DNA, the CDR3 is TGTGCCAGTAGTACCACACAGAGCACTGAAGCTTTCTTT.

The chain is built from TRBV7-2 and TRBJ1-1; no clear D gene. Trimming removed 5 bases from V and 1 base from J, with 11 bases in between. CDR1 and CDR2 (germline): SGHTA, FQGNSA. This CDR3 spans 14 amino acids. The CDR3 sequence: CASSPSLGNTEAFF. DNA of the CDR3: TGTGCCAGCAGCCCGTCCCTAGGGAACACTGAAGCTTTCTTT.

The chain couples TRBV11-2 to TRBJ2-7; D is uncertain. CDR3 length: 11 amino acids. Germline V gene data show CDR1 as SGHAT and CDR2 as FQNNGV. V dropped 5 bases and J dropped 4 bases, with 6 bases sitting between them. This CDR3 reads CASSANYEQYF. In DNA, the CDR3 is TGTGCCAGCAGCGCTAATTACGAGCAGTACTTC.

This clone has just one count. This chain joins TRBV6-5 and TRBJ2-1, with 7 nucleotides matching TRBD1. The germline CDR1 and CDR2 sequences are MNHEY and SVGAGI. The CDR3 has 14 amino acids. The J segment lost 2 bases and the V segment lost 5 bases, leaving 3 bases of the junction unmatched. The CDR3 DNA reads TGTGCCAGCAGTAGGGACAGAACCTACAATGAGCAGTTCTTC. It codes for CASSRDRTYNEQFF.

The rearrangement joins TRBV18 to TRBJ2-7, with 8 bases aligning to TRBD1. Trimming at V came to 2 bases and at J to 1 base, leaving 1 base not matched to a gene. Per the germline V gene, CDR1 is KGHSH and CDR2 is LQKENI. The CDR3 is 14 amino acids. For the CDR3, the DNA is TGTGCCAGCTCACCAGGGACAGGTTCCTACGAGCAGTACTTC. Amino acid sequence: CASSPGTGSYEQYF.

This clone was counted ten times or more. The chain joins TRBV4-1 to TRBJ2-2; TRBD1 aligns across 8 bases. The CDR3 is 17 amino acids. V dropped 4 bases and J dropped 7; count of bases not matched to a gene: 14. In germline, CDR1 is MGHRA, CDR2 YSYEKL. The CDR3 loop reads CASSPGQGSRSGGELFF. The CDR3 DNA reads TGCGCCAGCAGCCCCGGACAGGGATCCCGATCTGGCGGGGAGCTGTTTTTT.

The chain carries TRBV19 and TRBJ1-2; D is ambiguous. Germline V gene data show CDR1 as LNHDA and CDR2 as SQIVND (reference sequence). Trimming took off 1 base at V and 4 bases at J, with 10 bases between the two ends. The CDR3 contains 14 residues. CDR3 amino acids: CASSIVASAYGYTF. Here the CDR3 DNA reads TGTGCCAGTAGTATAGTAGCCAGTGCCTATGGCTACACCTTC.

The chain uses TRBV9 and TRBJ2-1; TRBD1 agrees at 9 bases. CDR1 SGDLS and CDR2 YYNGEE come from the germline V gene. CDR3 length: 14 amino acids. V dropped 7 bases and J dropped 2; count of bases not matched to a gene: 4. The CDR3 reads CASAGTGTYNEQFF. The CDR3 nucleotides read TGTGCCAGCGCCGGGACAGGGACCTACAATGAGCAGTTCTTC.

J is TRBJ1-1 and V is TRBV5-1, with TRBD1 as a possible D gene (5 bases). The V end lost 0 bases, the J end lost 5 bases, and 14 bases lay between the germline ends. CDR1 is SGHRS, CDR2 YFSETQ, per germline. This CDR3 contains 15 residues. CDR3: CASSLVGGLSTEAFF. The CDR3, as DNA: TGCGCCAGCAGCTTGGTGGGGGGGTTGAGTACTGAAGCTTTCTTT.

The rearrangement joins TRBV3-1 (or the pseudogene TRBV3-2) to TRBJ1-1; no firm D call. The V end lost 5 bases, the J end lost 7 bases, and 17 bases lay between the germline ends. The CDR3 is 14 residues long. Germline CDR1 is LGHDT and CDR2 is YNNKEL (reference sequence). CDR3: CASSILVATGEAFF. The CDR3 DNA is TGTGCCAGCAGCATCCTAGTCGCGACGGGTGAAGCTTTCTTT.

This clone has more than one count but fewer than ten. This chain connects TRBV10-3 to TRBJ2-1; D gene ambiguous. The V and J ends lost 4 bases and 4 bases respectively, with 17 bases between them. The CDR3 totals 16 residues. In germline, CDR1 is ENHRY, CDR2 SYGVKD. CDR3 coding DNA: TGTGCCATCAGTGCAAAAGAAGCCTTTTCTTACAATGAGCAGTTCTTC. Translating gives CAISAKEAFSYNEQFF.

This clone was seen a few times. V is TRBV21-1 and J is TRBJ2-7; TRBD1 is taken as the D call from the table, unchecked against the DNA. TRBV21-1 is shown as a pseudogene. This CDR3 comprises 16 residues. The CDR3 DNA is TGTGCCAGCAGCTCCCGGGACAGGGGTTGTTCCTACGAGCAGTACTTC. Translation gives CASSSRDRGCSYEQYF.

The V and J genes are TRBV29-1 and TRBJ2-1; 10 bases are shared with TRBD2. This CDR3 spans 15 amino acids. The junction had 12 bases not matched to a gene; V was cut back by 6 bases and J by 7 bases. Germline loops: CDR1 SQVTM, CDR2 ANQGSEA. The CDR3 loop reads CSVGQGTSVTNEQFF. As DNA, the CDR3 is TGCAGCGTGGGGCAAGGGACTAGCGTTACTAATGAGCAGTTCTTC.